This T cell receptor beta chain was captured by sequencing in a study of human T cells and chemical hapten exposure. Time point meaning: patch test 1, 2 weeks after DPC sensitization. The treatment denotes: therapeutic diphenylcyclopropenone sensitization with weekly scalp DPC. Germline lookup yields CDR1 SQVTM and CDR2 ANQGSEA. CDR3 length equals 14 residues. Trimming removed 5 bases at V and 0 bases at J, with 11 bases between. Attachment of unique molecular identifiers to individual cDNA molecules was performed in the library. In TCRdb, the RACE reads were re-called with MiXCR into one record per CDR3 protein. The repertoire includes some 350,000 distinct CDR3 sequences, 6% to 8.5% of them detected once, and 7.5% to 9% sits in the top ten.

The chain links TRBV29-1 to TRBJ2-4; maybe TRBD1 (5 bases). This clonotype was sampled from a woman aged 18 to 35 with alopecia areata. Some clones in this sample may be carry-over from other donors' samples. Here the sequenced sample was whole blood, taken in connection with sensitization to the hapten diphenylcyclopropenone (DPC). The CDR3 loop is CSVLTVLAKNIQYF. The CDR3 DNA reads as TGCAGCGTTTTGACAGTTCTAGCCAAAAACATTCAGTACTTC.